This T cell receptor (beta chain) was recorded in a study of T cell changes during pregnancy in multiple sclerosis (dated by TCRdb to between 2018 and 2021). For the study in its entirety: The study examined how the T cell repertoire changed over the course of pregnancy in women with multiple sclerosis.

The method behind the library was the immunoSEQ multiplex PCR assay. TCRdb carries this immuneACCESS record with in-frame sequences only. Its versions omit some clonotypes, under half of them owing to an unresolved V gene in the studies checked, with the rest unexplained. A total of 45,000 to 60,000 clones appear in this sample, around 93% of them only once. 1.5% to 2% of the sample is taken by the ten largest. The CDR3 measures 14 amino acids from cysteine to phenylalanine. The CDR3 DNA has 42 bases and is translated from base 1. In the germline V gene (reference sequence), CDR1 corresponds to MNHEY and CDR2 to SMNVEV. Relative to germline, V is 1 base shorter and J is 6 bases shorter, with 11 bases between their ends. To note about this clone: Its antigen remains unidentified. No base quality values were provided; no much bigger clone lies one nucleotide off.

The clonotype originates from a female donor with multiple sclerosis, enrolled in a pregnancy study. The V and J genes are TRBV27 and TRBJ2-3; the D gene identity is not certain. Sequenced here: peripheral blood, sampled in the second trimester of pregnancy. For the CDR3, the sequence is CASSLYTSRDTQYF. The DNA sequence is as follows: TGTGCCAGCAGTTTATACACTTCGAGGGATACGCAGTATTTT.